This entry is about one T cell receptor beta chain. Antigen specificity is unknown. One end of the junction is discordant with germline, which a read error may explain. The sample comes from a study of T cells in Graves' hyperthyroidism and ophthalmopathy. From RNA transcripts, TCR beta CDR3 regions were amplified. Using the HTBI primer set, a first-round RT-PCR was run on the TCR CDR3. TCRdb independently ran MiXCR on the multiplex PCR reads; one entry per CDR3 protein. The sample includes roughly 500,000 distinct CDR3 sequences, about 16% of them seen just once. The cohort's ophthalmopathy patients, a group with duration under 3 months, had a Clinical Activity Score of at least 3 and a NOSPECS grade of at least 4. Germline CDR1 SGHTS, CDR2 YDEGEE. The length of the CDR3 is 15 residues. Broader study findings: Model predictions of ophthalmopathy came a median about 6.3 months before onset.

The source is a woman aged 30 to 39 with Graves' ophthalmopathy. The V and J genes are TRBV5-8 and TRBJ2-5; D is perhaps TRBD1 (5 bases). The sequencing input was blood. The CDR3 coding sequence is TGTGCCAGCAACTTGGATCCCGGCAGGGCAGAGACCCAGTACTTC. It yields the protein CASNLDPGRAETQYF.